The 9 T cell receptor beta chains reported below all come from one sample, sequenced in a study of regulatory T cells in long-lasting Graves disease. Time point described: newly diagnosed GD, antithyroid drugs for less than 3 months. RNA isolated from PBMCs was used to make the TCR library. Assembly of TCR beta libraries relied on iRepertoire HTBI primers together with Arm-PCR of CDR3 regions. TCRdb used MiXCR to reprocess the multiplex PCR reads, holding one entry per CDR3 protein. This table holds around 450,000 distinct CDR3 sequences, under 15% found once. The same data also went into a second study, on T cells in Graves' hyperthyroidism and ophthalmopathy.

This material consisted of peripheral blood mononuclear cells (PBMCs), taken at new diagnosis, from a patient treated with antithyroid drugs. The receptors here all came from a woman in her twenties or thirties with Graves disease.

This clonotype was detected ten times or more. The gene calls are TRBV5-6 and TRBJ1-1; D perhaps matches TRBD1 (5 bases). Germline V gives CDR1 SGHDT, CDR2 YYEEEE. The CDR3 is made up of 13 amino acids. V was cut by 0 bases and J by 7 bases, with 10 bases left in between. The CDR3 sequence is CASSLVRRGEAFF. CDR3 nucleotide sequence: TGTGCCAGCAGCTTGGTTCGGAGGGGTGAAGCTTTCTTT.

This clonotype appeared a few times. The chain couples TRBV15 to TRBJ1-4; TRBD1 is a possible D gene (5 bases). The CDR3 spans 15 residues. From germline, CDR1 is LNHNV and CDR2 YYDKDF (reference sequence). The germline V and J ends were trimmed by 5 bases and 5 bases, with 15 bases remaining between them. For the CDR3, the DNA is TGTGCCACCAGCGTAACCCGGAAGGGGAATGAAAAACTGTTTTTT. As protein: CATSVTRKGNEKLFF.

In its sample, this clonotype was seen many times. This chain uses TRBV9 with TRBJ1-2; no definite D call. Trimming removed 0 bases at V and 1 base at J, with 4 bases between. The CDR3 has 13 residues. CDR1 SGDLS and CDR2 YYNGEE come from the germline V gene. CDR3 in amino acids: CASSVADNYGYTF. The CDR3 nucleotides are TGTGCCAGCAGCGTAGCAGATAACTATGGCTACACCTTC.

This clonotype came up a few times. The genes are TRBV7-6 and TRBJ2-5, with 7 bases fitting TRBD1. Germline CDR1 and CDR2: SGHVS and FNYEAQ. The CDR3 has 18 residues. Trimming cost V 5 bases and J 2 bases; bases outside gene matches: 17. The CDR3 sequence: CASSQPPRDRGRQETQYF. CDR3 DNA: TGTGCCAGCAGCCAACCCCCCAGGGACAGAGGAAGACAAGAGACCCAGTACTTC.

V is TRBV29-1 and J is TRBJ2-1; 8 bases are a match to TRBD2. J lost 5 bases, V lost 6 bases, and 24 bases had no gene match. CDR3 length: 19 residues. CDR1 SQVTM and CDR2 ANQGSEA come from the germline V gene. The DNA for the CDR3 is TGCAGCGTCTCGGGACGAGGCCTCTACCAAGCGGGAGAGCACAATGAGCAGTTCTTC. Its protein product is CSVSGRGLYQAGEHNEQFF.

Many counts were recorded for this clonotype. The chain combines TRBV20-1 with TRBJ2-3; D is uncertain. This CDR3 is 14 amino acids long. The V end was cut by 3 bases, the J end by 0 bases, with 10 bases between. Per germline, CDR1 DFQATT and CDR2 SNEGSKA (reference sequence). The CDR3 sequence is CSARYTTSTDTQYF. CDR3 nucleotides: TGCAGTGCTAGGTACACCACTAGCACAGATACGCAGTATTTT.

Many counts were recorded for this clonotype. The chain couples TRBV18 to TRBJ2-5; TRBD2 matches 13 bases. Germline values: CDR1 KGHSH, CDR2 LQKENI. The trim removed 4 bases at V and 1 base at J, leaving 3 bases unmatched. This CDR3 spans 16 amino acids. The CDR3 nucleotides read TGTGCCAGCTCACAACGACTAGCGGGAGGCCAAGAGACCCAGTACTTC. Its translation is CASSQRLAGGQETQYF.

The V call is TRBV28, the J call TRBJ1-3; D gene unclear. CDR1 MDHEN and CDR2 SYDVKM come from the germline V gene. Trimming cost V 0 bases and J 4 bases, with 13 bases left between them. CDR3 length: 16 amino acids. This chain's CDR3 is CASSLWGQPAGNTIYF. CDR3 DNA sequence: TGTGCCAGCAGTTTATGGGGCCAACCAGCAGGAAACACCATATATTTT.

This clonotype was recorded at least ten times. This rearrangement joins TRBV5-1 to TRBJ1-3; D is perhaps TRBD1 (5 bases). The ends were cut back, 1 base at V and 0 bases at J, with 11 bases in the middle. CDR1 and CDR2 (germline): SGHRS, YFSETQ. The CDR3 runs 16 residues. The CDR3 region is CASSLTAGSSGNTIYF. In DNA form, the CDR3 reads TGCGCCAGCAGCTTGACGGCAGGGAGCTCTGGAAACACCATATATTTT.